What follows describes a single T cell receptor (beta chain). The antigen this receptor binds is unknown. It has no much larger one-base neighbor in the sample; base qualities were not kept. This sample was taken from a study of shared clonotypes between healthy human individuals (dated by TCRdb to 2018 to 2020). Study-level background: The cohort included a few men and a couple of women between 18 and 49 years of age. Between about 0.8 and 9 billion PBMCs per donor were obtained by leukapheresis. Blood TCR repertoires of four to six healthy adults were deeply sequenced to estimate repertoire size and the extent of clonotype sharing between individuals. Libraries were prepared and TCR repertoires were sequenced by different laboratories using diverse techniques, in order to increase sequencing depth and limit assay-specific biases.

The germline V gene encodes CDR1 SGHTA and CDR2 FQGNSA. The CDR3 goes from the cysteine to the phenylalanine over 13 residues. Left in the record is the CDR3 DNA by itself, 39 bases read in frame from the first base. V lost 3 bases and J lost 8 bases; the stretch between them is 12 bases long. The donors were healthy, HIV-negative adults who had no recently reported acute infections or vaccinations. Every donor was a Caucasian adult residing in Nashville, Tennessee, USA. In the unsorted samples, 85 million to 100 million PBMCs were counted, and genomic DNA was extracted using the QIAamp DNA Blood Mini kit. After blood collection by leukapheresis, PBMCs were isolated using Ficoll-Histopaque density gradient centrifugation and then cryopreserved in the vapor phase of liquid nitrogen. General study outcomes and caveats: Only blood was sampled, and tissue TCR repertoires likely differ from those in blood. Pairwise subsampling indicated that sequencing depth was expected to affect the degree of clonotype sharing among donors. Because the study included a small number of donors, the genetic and exposure-history diversity represented was limited.

Using the deep immunoSEQ assay, TCR CDR3 regions were amplified from genomic DNA by multiplex PCR. For each cell subset, the extracted genomic DNA was distributed evenly across all wells of several immunoSEQ 96-well plates, and each plate served as one replicate. For unsorted PBMC, approximately 0.3 ug of genomic DNA, equivalent to roughly 30,000 T cell genomes, went into each replicate PCR. Ten immunoSEQ deep assay plates were used to sequence the unsorted PBMC genomic DNA. The purified libraries were quantified using a Qubit 3.0 fluorometer, sized with a Bioanalyzer 2100, and then quantified again using the KAPA Library Quantification kit. Every immunoSEQ 96-well plate was sequenced on a dedicated single-read 150-cycle Illumina NextSeq 550 flow cell. The study's own analysis went as follows. Because the immunoSEQ output held only junctional sequences and lacked quality scores, the filtering could not match the filtering applied to full-length reads. Sequences were annotated with PyIR, a Python wrapper for IgBLAST v1.9, and V/J genes and CDR3 were assigned using IMGT germline references. Reads were removed for weak V/J assignments (E-value above 1e-6), missing CDR3, stop codons, out-of-frame junctions, or ambiguous translated residues. V3J clonotypes were defined by identical inferred V gene, J gene, and CDR3 amino acid sequence. Percentage overlap between repertoires was calculated by dividing the number of shared unique clonotypes by the size of the smaller repertoire. Three approaches were used to assess repertoire richness: RTK rarefaction, the Chao1 estimator, and Recon v2.1 estimates of unobserved clonotypes. TCRdb stores this immuneACCESS table with in-frame sequences only. Part of the clones is absent; in the studies checked, under half of the shortfall reflects unresolved V genes, and no reason is known for the rest. V and J calls and clone size are copied from that table; D and trimming were computed from the DNA. Across this sample there are about 520,000 clones, with around 85% seen only once. The top ten clones comprise 10% to 15% of the sample.

Sequenced material: PBMCs. The rearranged segments are TRBV7-2 and TRBJ2-3; TRBD1 is a possible D gene, resting on 5 matching bases. This receptor was identified in a woman in her 40s in good health. Some clones in this sample may be carry-over from other donors' samples. Here is the DNA: TGTGCCAGCAGCTTCGCAGGGCAGGGTACGCAGTATTTT. Translated, it reads CASSFAGQGTQYF.